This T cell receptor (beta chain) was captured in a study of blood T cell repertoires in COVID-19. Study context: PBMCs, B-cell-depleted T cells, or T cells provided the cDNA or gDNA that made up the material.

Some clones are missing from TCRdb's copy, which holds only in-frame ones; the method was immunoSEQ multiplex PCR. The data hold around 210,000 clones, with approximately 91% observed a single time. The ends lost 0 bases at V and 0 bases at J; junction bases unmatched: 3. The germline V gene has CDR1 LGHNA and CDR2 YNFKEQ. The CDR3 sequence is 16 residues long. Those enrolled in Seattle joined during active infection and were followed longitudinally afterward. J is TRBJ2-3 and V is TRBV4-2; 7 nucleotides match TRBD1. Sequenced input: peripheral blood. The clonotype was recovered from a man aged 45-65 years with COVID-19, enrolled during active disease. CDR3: CASSQDIGGSTDTQYF. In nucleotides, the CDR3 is TGTGCCAGCAGCCAAGACATAGGGGGCAGCACAGATACGCAGTATTTT.